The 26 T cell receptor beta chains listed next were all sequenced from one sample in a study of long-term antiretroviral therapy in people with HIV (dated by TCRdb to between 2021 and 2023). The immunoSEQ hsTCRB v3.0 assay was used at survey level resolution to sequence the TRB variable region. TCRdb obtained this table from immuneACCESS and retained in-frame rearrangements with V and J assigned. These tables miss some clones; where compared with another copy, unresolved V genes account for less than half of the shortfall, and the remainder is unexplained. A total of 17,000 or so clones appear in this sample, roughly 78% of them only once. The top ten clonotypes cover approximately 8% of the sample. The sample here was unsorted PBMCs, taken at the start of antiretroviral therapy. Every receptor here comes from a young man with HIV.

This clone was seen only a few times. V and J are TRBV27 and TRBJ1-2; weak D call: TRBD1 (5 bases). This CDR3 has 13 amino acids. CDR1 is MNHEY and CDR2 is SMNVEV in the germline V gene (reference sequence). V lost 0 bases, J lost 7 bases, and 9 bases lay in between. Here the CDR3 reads CASSLSQGGGYTF. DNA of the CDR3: TGTGCCAGCAGTTTATCCCAGGGAGGTGGCTACACCTTC.

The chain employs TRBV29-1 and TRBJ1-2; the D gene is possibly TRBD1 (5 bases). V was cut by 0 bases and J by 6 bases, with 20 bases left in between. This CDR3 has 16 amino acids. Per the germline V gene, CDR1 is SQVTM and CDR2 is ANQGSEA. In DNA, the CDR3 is TGCAGCGTTGAAGAGCAGGAGGGACTGTCATCGAATGGCTACACCTTC. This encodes CSVEEQEGLSSNGYTF.

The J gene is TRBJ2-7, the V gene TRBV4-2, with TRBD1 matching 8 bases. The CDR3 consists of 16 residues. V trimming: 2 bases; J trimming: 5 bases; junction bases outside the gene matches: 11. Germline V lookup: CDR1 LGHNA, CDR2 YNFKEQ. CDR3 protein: CASSQPGRGQVNEQYF. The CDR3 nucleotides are TGTGCCAGCAGCCAACCTGGAAGGGGACAGGTAAACGAGCAGTACTTC.

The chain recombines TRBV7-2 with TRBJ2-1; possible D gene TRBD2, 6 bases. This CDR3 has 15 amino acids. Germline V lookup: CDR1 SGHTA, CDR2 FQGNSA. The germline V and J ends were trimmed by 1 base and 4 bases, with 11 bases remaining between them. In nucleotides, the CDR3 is TGTGCCAGCAGCTTAGGGGGACTGAATTACAATGAGCAGTTCTTC. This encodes CASSLGGLNYNEQFF. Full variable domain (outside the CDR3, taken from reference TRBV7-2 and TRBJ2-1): GAGVSQSPSNKVTEKGKDVELRCDPISGHTALYWYRQSLGQGLEFLIYFQGNSAPDKSGLPSDRFSAERTGGSVSTLTIQRTQQEDSAVYLCASSLGGLNYNEQFFGPGTRLTVL.

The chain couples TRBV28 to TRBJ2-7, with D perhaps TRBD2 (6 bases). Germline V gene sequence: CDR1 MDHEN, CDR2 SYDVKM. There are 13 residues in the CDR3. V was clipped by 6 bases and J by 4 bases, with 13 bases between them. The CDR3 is CASSLRAGYEQYF. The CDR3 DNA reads TGTGCCAGCAGCCTAAGGGCGGGGTACGAGCAGTACTTC.

Here the CDR3 DNA reads TGTGCCAGCAGTTCAAGACAGGGCGCGAGCTACGAGCAGTACTTC. Translation gives CASSSRQGASYEQYF. V is TRBV28 and J is TRBJ2-7; 7 bases agree with TRBD1. CDR1 is MDHEN and CDR2 is SYDVKM in the germline V gene. This CDR3 has 15 amino acids. The ends lost 4 bases at V and 3 bases at J; junction bases unmatched: 9. Complete variable domain (other parts from reference TRBV28 and TRBJ2-7): DVKVTQSSRYLVKRTGEKVFLECVQDMDHENMFWYRQDPGLGLRLIYFSYDVKMKEKGDIPEGYSVSREKKERFSLILESASTNQTSMYLCASSSRQGASYEQYFGPGTRLTVT.

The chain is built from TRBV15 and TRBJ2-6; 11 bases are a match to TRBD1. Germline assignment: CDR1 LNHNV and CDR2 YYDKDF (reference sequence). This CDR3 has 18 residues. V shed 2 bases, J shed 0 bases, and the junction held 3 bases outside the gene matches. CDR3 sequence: CATSRPGQGVSGANVLTF. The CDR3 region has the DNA TGTGCCACCAGCAGACCGGGACAGGGGGTCTCTGGGGCCAACGTCCTGACTTTC.

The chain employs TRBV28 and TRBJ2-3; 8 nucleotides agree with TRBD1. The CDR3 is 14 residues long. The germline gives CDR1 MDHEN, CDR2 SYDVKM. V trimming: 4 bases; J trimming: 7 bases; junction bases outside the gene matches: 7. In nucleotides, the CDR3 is TGTGCCAGCAGTTCCGTGGACAGGGAAAATACGCAGTATTTT. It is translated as CASSSVDRENTQYF.

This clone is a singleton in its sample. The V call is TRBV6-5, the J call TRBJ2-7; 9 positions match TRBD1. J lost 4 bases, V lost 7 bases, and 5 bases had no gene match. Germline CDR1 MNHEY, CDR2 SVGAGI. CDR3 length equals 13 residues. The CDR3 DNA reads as TGTGCCAGCACCCGGACAGGGGCTTACGAGCAGTACTTC. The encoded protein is CASTRTGAYEQYF.

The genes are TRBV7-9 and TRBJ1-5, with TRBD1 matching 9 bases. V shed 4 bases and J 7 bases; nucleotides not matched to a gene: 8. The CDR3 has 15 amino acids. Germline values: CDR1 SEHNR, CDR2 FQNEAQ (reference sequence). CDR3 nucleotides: TGTGCCAGCAGCTCCCGGGACAGGGTTGGACAGCCCCAGCATTTT. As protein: CASSSRDRVGQPQHF.

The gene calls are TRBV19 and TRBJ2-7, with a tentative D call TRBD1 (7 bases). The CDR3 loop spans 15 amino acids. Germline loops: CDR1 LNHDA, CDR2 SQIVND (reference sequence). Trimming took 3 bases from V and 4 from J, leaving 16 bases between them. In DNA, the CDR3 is TGTGCCAGTAGTATTGGGGGGACAGAAGTATACGAGCAGTACTTC. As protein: CASSIGGTEVYEQYF.

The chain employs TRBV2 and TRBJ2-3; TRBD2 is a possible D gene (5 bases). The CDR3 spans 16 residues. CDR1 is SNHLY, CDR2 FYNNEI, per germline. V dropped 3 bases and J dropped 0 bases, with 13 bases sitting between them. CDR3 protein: CASSDGRVTSTDTQYF. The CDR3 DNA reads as TGTGCCAGCAGTGATGGGCGGGTTACTAGCACAGATACGCAGTATTTT.

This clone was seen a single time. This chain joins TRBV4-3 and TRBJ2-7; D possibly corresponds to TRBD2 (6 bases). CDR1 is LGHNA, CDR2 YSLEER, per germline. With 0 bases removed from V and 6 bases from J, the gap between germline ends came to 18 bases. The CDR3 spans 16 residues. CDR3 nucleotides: TGCGCCAGCAGCCAAGATGGCCCAGGGAGGAGCTCCGAGCAGTACTTC. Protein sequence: CASSQDGPGRSSEQYF.

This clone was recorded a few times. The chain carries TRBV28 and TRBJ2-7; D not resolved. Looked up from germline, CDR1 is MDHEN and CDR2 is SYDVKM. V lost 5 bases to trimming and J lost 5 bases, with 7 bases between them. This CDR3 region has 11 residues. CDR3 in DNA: TGTGCCAGCAGTCTGTCCAACGAGCAGTACTTC. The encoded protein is CASSLSNEQYF.

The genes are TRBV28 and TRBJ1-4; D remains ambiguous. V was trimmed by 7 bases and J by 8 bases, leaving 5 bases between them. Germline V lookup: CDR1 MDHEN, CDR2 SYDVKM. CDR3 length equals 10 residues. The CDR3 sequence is CASTGEKLFF. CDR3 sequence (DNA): TGTGCCAGCACCGGAGAAAAACTGTTTTTT.

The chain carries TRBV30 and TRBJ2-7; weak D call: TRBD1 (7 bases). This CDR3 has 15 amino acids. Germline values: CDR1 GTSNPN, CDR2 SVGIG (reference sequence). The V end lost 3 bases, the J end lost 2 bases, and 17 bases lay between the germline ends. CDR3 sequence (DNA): TGTGCCTGGAGAGGGGGCCTAGCGATTACCTACGAGCAGTACTTC. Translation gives CAWRGGLAITYEQYF. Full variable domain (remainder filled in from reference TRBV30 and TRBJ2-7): SQTIHQWPATLVQPVGSPLSLECTVEGTSNPNLYWYRQAAGRGLQLLFYSVGIGQISSEVPQNLSASRPQDRQFILSSKKLLLSDSGFYLCAWRGGLAITYEQYFGPGTRLTVT.

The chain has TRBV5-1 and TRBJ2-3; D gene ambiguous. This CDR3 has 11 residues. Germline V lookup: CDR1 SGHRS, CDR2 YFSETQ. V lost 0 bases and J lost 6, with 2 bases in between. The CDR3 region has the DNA TGCGCCAGCAGCTTGGGTGATACGCAGTATTTT. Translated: CASSLGDTQYF.

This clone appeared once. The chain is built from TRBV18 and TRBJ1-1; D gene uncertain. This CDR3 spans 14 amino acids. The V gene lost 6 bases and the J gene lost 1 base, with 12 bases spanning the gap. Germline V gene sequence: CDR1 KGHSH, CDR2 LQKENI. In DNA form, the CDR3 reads TGTGCCAGCTCTCGCGGATCGAGGAACACTGAAGCTTTCTTT. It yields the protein CASSRGSRNTEAFF.

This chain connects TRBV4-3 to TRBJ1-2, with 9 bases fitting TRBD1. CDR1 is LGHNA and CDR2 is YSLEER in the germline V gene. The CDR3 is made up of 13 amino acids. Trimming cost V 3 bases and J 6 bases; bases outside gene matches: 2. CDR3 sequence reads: CASSQGQGDGYTF. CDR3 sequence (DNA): TGCGCCAGCAGCCAGGGACAGGGTGATGGCTACACCTTC.

The CDR3 sequence is CATSRGEGAGYTF. The CDR3 bases are TGTGCCACCAGCCGAGGTGAGGGGGCTGGCTACACCTTC. The chain combines TRBV15 with TRBJ1-2; 7 bases line up with TRBD1. The CDR3 contains 13 residues. V lost 5 bases and J lost 7; bases outside the gene matches: 7. Looked up from germline, CDR1 is LNHNV and CDR2 is YYDKDF (reference sequence).

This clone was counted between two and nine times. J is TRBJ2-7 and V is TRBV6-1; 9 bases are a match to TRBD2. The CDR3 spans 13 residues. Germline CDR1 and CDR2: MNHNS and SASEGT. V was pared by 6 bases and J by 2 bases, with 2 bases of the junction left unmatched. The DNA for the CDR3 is TGTGCCAGCAGGCGGGAGGGCACCTACGAGCAGTACTTC. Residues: CASRREGTYEQYF.

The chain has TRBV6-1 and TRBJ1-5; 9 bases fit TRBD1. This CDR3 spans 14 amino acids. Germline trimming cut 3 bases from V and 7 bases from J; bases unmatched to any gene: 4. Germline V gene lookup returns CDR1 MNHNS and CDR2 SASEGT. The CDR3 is CASSDWGQGQPQHF. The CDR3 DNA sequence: TGTGCCAGCAGTGACTGGGGACAGGGCCAGCCCCAGCATTTT.

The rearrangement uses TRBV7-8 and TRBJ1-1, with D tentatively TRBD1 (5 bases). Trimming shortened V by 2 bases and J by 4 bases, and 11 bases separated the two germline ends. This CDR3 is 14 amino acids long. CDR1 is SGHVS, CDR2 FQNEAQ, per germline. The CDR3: CASSLPGTTTEAFF. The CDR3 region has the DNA TGTGCCAGCAGCTTACCCGGGACCACCACTGAAGCTTTCTTT.

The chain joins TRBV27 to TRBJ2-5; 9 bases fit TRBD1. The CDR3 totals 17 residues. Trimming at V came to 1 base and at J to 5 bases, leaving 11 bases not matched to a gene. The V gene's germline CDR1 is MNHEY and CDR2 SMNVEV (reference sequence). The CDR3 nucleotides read TGTGCCAGCAGTTTATATGGGGCCGGGACAGGGAGTGAGACCCAGTACTTC. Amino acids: CASSLYGAGTGSETQYF.

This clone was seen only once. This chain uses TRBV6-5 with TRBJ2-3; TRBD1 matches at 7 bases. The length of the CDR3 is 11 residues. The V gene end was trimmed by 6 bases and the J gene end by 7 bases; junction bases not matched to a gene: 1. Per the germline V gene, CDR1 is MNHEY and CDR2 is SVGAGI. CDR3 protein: CASRQGYTQYF. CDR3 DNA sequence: TGTGCCAGCAGACAGGGGTATACGCAGTATTTT.

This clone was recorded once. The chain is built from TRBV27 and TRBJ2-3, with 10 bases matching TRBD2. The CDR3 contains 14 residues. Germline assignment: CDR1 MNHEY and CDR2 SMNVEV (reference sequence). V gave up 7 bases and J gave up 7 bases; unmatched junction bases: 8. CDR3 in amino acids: CASKSGGALNTQYF. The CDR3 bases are TGTGCCAGCAAAAGCGGGGGGGCACTGAATACGCAGTATTTT.